This T cell receptor (beta chain) was recovered during a study of tumor-infiltrating lymphocytes in oesophageal squamous cell carcinoma. TCRdb reanalysed the PCR reads using MiXCR and keeps one entry per CDR3 protein. The table records about 20,000 distinct CDR3 sequences, roughly 42% of them present only once. This receptor was obtained from a male donor with esophageal squamous cell carcinoma. The specimen was esophageal tumor tissue.

Written as DNA, the CDR3 is TGTGCCAGCAGCTCGGCAGGGGGTCTCCACAATCAGCCCCAGCATTTT. Translating gives CASSSAGGLHNQPQHF. The rearrangement joins TRBV7-9 to TRBJ1-5, with 7 bases lining up with TRBD1. Looked up from germline, CDR1 is SEHNR and CDR2 is FQNEAQ (reference sequence). The CDR3 totals 16 residues. Trimming at V came to 4 bases and at J to 3 bases, leaving 9 bases not matched to a gene.